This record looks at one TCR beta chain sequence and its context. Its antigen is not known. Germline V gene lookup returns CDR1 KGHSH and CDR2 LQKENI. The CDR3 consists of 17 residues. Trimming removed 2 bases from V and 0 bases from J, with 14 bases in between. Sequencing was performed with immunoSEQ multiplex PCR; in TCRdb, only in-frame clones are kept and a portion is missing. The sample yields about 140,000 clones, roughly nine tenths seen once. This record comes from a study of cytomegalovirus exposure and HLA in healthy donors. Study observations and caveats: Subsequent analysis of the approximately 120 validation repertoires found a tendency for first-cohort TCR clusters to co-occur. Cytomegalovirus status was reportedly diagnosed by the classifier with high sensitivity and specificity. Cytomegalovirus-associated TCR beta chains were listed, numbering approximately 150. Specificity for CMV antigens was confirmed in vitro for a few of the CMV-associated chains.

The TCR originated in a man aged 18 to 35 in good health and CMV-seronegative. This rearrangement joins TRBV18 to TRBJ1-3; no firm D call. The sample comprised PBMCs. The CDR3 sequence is CASSPFETTNSGNTIYF. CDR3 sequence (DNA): TGTGCCAGCTCACCATTCGAGACGACTAACTCTGGAAACACCATATATTTT.